The text below deals with one T cell receptor (beta chain). Its antigen is as yet unknown. The CDR3 length is 15 residues. V lost 8 bases to trimming and J lost 3 bases; unmatched junction nucleotides: 9. Germline V CDR1 and CDR2: MNHEY, SMNVEV (reference sequence). TCRdb's copy holds only in-frame clones and misses some; the assay was immunoSEQ multiplex PCR. Of tens of thousands of clones in the sample, approximately 94% were seen once. The sample belongs to a study of OX40 agonist ivuxolimab in advanced cancers. Background on the study: Males comprised 75% to 90% of the group, whose mean age was 60 years (range roughly 20 to 85). Regarding the study as a whole: Averaged across samples, CD8+ T cells carried more expanded clones than CD4+ did. Both blood CD4+ and CD8+ T cells showed clonal growth by week 6 at 0.1 to 3.0 mg/kg.

This sequence was found in an adult with an advanced solid tumor such as melanoma, head and neck, liver or kidney cancer. The chain carries TRBV27 and TRBJ1-5, with 8 bases that match TRBD1. The sequencing here drew on CD4+ or CD8+ T cells sorted from blood, taken in a trial of the OX40 agonist ivuxolimab. Written as DNA, the CDR3 is TGTGCCAGCGGATGGGGGACAGGAGACAATCAGCCCCAGCATTTT. Translated, it gives CASGWGTGDNQPQHF.